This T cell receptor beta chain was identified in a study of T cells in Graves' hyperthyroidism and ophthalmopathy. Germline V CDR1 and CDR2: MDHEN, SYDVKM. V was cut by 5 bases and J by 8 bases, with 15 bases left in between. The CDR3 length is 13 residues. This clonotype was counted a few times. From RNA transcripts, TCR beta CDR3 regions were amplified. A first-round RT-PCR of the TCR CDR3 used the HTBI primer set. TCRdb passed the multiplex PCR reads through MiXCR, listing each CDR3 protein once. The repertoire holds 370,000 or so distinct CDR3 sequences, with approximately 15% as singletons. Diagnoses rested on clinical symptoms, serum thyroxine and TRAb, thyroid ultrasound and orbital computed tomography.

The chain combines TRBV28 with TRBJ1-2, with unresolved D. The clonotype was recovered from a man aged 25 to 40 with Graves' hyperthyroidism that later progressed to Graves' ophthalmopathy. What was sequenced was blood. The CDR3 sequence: CASSPGRHGGYTF. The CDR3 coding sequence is TGTGCCAGCAGTCCAGGCCGTCATGGGGGCTACACCTTC.